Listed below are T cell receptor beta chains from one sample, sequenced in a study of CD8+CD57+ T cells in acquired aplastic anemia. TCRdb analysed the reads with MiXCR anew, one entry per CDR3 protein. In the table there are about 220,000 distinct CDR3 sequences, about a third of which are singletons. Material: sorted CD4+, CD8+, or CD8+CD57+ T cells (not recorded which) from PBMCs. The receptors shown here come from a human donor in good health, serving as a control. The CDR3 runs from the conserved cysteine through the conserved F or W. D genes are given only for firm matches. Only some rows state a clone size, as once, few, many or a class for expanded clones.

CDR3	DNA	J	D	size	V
CASSDVREGRETQYF	TGCGCCAGCAGTGATGTGCGGGAGGGCCGGGAGACCCAGTACTTC	TRBJ2-5	TRBD2	many	TRBV10-2
CASSQGLAVETQYF	TGTGCCAGCAGCCAAGGACTAGCGGTAGAGACCCAGTACTTC	TRBJ2-5	TRBD2	NA	TRBV3-1
CASSSTVSNQPQHF	TGTGCCAGCAGTTCTACAGTTAGCAATCAGCCCCAGCATTTT	TRBJ1-5	NA	many	TRBV6-5
CASSLFQGGLTNEKLFF	TGCGCCAGCAGCTTGTTCCAAGGAGGCTTAACTAATGAAAAACTGTTTTTT	TRBJ1-4	NA	NA	TRBV5-1
CASSVRTGEVEQYF	TGTGCCAGCTCGGTCCGGACAGGGGAAGTCGAGCAGTACTTC	TRBJ2-7	TRBD1	few	TRBV18
CASSQEAIYYGYTF	TGTGCCAGCAGCCAAGAAGCCATCTACTATGGCTACACCTTC	TRBJ1-2	NA	NA	TRBV3-1
CASSLHGSGRREQYF	TGTGCCAGCAGCCTCCATGGTAGCGGGAGGCGCGAGCAGTACTTC	TRBJ2-7	TRBD2	many	TRBV7-9
CASSWGPAGELFF	TGTGCCAGTAGTTGGGGCCCTGCCGGGGAGCTGTTTTTT	TRBJ2-2	NA	many	TRBV19
CASSLQGWTEAFF	TGCGCCAGCAGCTTGCAGGGTTGGACTGAAGCTTTCTTT	TRBJ1-1	NA	few	TRBV5-1
CASSEQTSNQPQHF	TGTGCCAGCAGTGAGCAGACTAGCAATCAGCCCCAGCATTTT	TRBJ1-5	NA	NA	TRBV2
CASSRGRPNSGNTIYF	TGTGCCAGCAGCCGGGGCCGCCCGAATTCTGGAAACACCATATATTTT	TRBJ1-3	NA	NA	TRBV7-8
CASRVAGIGNNDQFF	TGCGCCAGCAGAGTAGCGGGAATAGGCAACAATGACCAGTTCTTC	TRBJ2-1	TRBD2	NA	TRBV4-1
CATSDLAGSEQYF	TGTGCCACCAGTGATTTGGCAGGGAGCGAGCAGTACTTC	TRBJ2-7	NA	NA	TRBV24-1
CSARDWLSTDTQYF	TGCAGTGCTAGGGACTGGCTGAGCACAGATACGCAGTATTTT	TRBJ2-3	NA	NA	TRBV20-1
CAITGDSGNTIYF	TGTGCCATCACAGGGGACTCTGGAAACACCATATATTTT	TRBJ1-3	NA	once	TRBV10-3
CASSLTGTDNYGYTF	TGTGCCAGCAGCTTGACCGGGACAGACAACTATGGCTACACCTTC	TRBJ1-2	TRBD1	many	TRBV7-9
CASSFFTEETQYF	TGTGCCAGCAGCTTCTTCACCGAAGAGACCCAGTACTTC	TRBJ2-5	NA	few	TRBV7-9
CASSGGTAVGALHF	TGTGCCAGCAGCGGGGGAACAGCCGTAGGGGCCCTCCACTTT	TRBJ1-6	NA	NA	TRBV5-4
CAWSSGREQFF	TGTGCCTGGAGTTCAGGGCGCGAGCAGTTCTTC	TRBJ2-1	NA	few	TRBV30
CASSSRGRYEQYF	TGTGCCAGCAGCTCCAGGGGTAGGTACGAGCAGTACTTC	TRBJ2-7	NA	many	TRBV7-3
CSAQTGLNTEAFF	TGCAGCGCCCAGACAGGATTGAACACTGAAGCTTTCTTT	TRBJ1-1	NA	many	TRBV29-1
CASSLSPGVYEQYF	TGTGCCAGCAGCTTGTCTCCAGGAGTCTACGAGCAGTACTTC	TRBJ2-7	NA	NA	TRBV5-4
CATSDWDGQETQYF	TGTGCCACCAGTGATTGGGACGGCCAAGAGACCCAGTACTTC	TRBJ2-5	NA	once	TRBV24-1
CASSQSSQGGQPQHF	TGTGCCAGCAGCCAATCATCGCAGGGCGGTCAGCCCCAGCATTTT	TRBJ1-5	NA	NA	TRBV16
CASSPLTEAFF	TGTGCCAGCAGCCCTCTTACTGAAGCTTTCTTT	TRBJ1-1	NA	many	TRBV2
CASRGDGARGSPLHF	TGTGCCAGTAGAGGTGATGGGGCGCGGGGGTCACCCCTCCACTTT	TRBJ1-6	NA	many	TRBV25-1
CASSQGTQPGGTDTQYF	TGCGCCAGCAGCCAGGGTACCCAACCAGGCGGCACAGATACGCAGTATTTT	TRBJ2-3	NA	NA	TRBV4-3
CVSSPTQGNIQYF	TGTGTCAGCTCACCAACCCAGGGGAACATTCAGTACTTC	TRBJ2-4	NA	NA	TRBV18
CSVGGPGQGSGYTF	TGCAGCGTTGGGGGACCGGGACAGGGGTCTGGCTACACCTTC	TRBJ1-2	TRBD1	few	TRBV29-1